Listed here are 11 T cell receptor beta chains from one sample, sequenced in a study of cytomegalovirus exposure and HLA in healthy donors. The PCR used 60 Vbeta and 13 Jbeta primers. The protocol was immunoSEQ multiplex PCR, while the TCRdb copy is restricted to in-frame clones and leaves out a portion. The data contain roughly 120,000 clones, 81% of them seen just once; the ten biggest clones take up more than 2%. The sequencing sample was made of PBMCs. The source of these receptors is a woman in her twenties or thirties in good health and CMV-seronegative.

This clone showed up just once. The chain is built from TRBV7-6 and TRBJ2-1, with D perhaps matching TRBD2 (6 bases). V was trimmed by 5 bases and J by 0 bases, leaving 20 bases between them. CDR1 is SGHVS, CDR2 FNYEAQ, per germline. CDR3 size: 18 residues. CDR3 protein: CASSPAPGTHSSYNEQFF. CDR3 sequence (DNA): TGTGCCAGCAGCCCGGCCCCCGGGACTCACAGCTCCTACAATGAGCAGTTCTTC.

This clone was recorded a few times. The chain carries TRBV19 and TRBJ1-1; D perhaps matches TRBD1 (5 bases). The CDR3 covers 15 residues. Germline V lookup: CDR1 LNHDA, CDR2 SQIVND (reference sequence). V dropped 1 base and J dropped 0 bases, with 9 bases sitting between them. CDR3 residues: CASSIGRGLNTEAFF. In nucleotides, the CDR3 is TGTGCCAGTAGTATAGGCCGGGGGTTGAACACTGAAGCTTTCTTT.

V usage is TRBV19 and J usage is TRBJ2-2; tentatively, D is TRBD2 (5 bases). Deletions cut 4 bases from V and 2 bases from J, with 14 bases between. Germline-derived CDR1 and CDR2 are LNHDA and SQIVND (reference sequence). The CDR3 sequence is 16 residues long. This CDR3 is CASSTDYSYNTGELFF. The CDR3 region has the DNA TGTGCCAGTAGTACCGACTACTCTTATAACACCGGGGAGCTGTTTTTT.

V is TRBV19 and J is TRBJ1-1, with a tentative D call TRBD1 (5 bases). Looked up from germline, CDR1 is LNHDA and CDR2 is SQIVND (reference sequence). Trimming pared 3 bases from V and 6 bases from J, leaving 11 bases between. CDR3 length: 13 amino acids. CDR3 in amino acids: CASSIGSGAEAFF. CDR3 DNA: TGTGCCAGTAGTATTGGTTCGGGGGCTGAAGCTTTCTTT. The full variable domain, completed using reference TRBV19 and TRBJ1-1, is DGGITQSPKYLFRKEGQNVTLSCEQNLNHDAMYWYRQDPGQGLRLIYYSQIVNDFQKGDIAEGYSVSREKKESFPLTVTSAQKNPTAFYLCASSIGSGAEAFFGQGTRLTVV.

The chain carries TRBV4-3 and TRBJ2-7; the match to TRBD2 covers 13 bases. The CDR3 contains 14 residues. The germline V gene has CDR1 LGHNA and CDR2 YSLEER. The J segment lost 7 bases and the V segment lost 4 bases, leaving 4 bases of the junction unmatched. CDR3 nucleotide sequence: TGCGCCAGCAGCCGAGGACTAGCGGGAGATGAGCAGTACTTC. This codes for CASSRGLAGDEQYF.

The V and J genes are TRBV28 and TRBJ1-2; TRBD1 agrees at 10 bases. This CDR3 is 17 amino acids long. The germline CDR1 and CDR2 sequences are MDHEN and SYDVKM. The V segment lost 8 bases and the J segment 4 bases; nucleotides outside the gene matches: 16. The CDR3 protein is CASYTPGQGRSGYGYTF. CDR3 nucleotides: TGTGCCAGCTACACTCCGGGACAGGGGCGGTCTGGCTATGGCTACACCTTC.

The chain links TRBV28 to TRBJ2-7, with no clear D. CDR3 size: 13 residues. The germline V and J ends were trimmed by 5 bases and 2 bases, with 10 bases remaining between them. Germline CDR1 reads MDHEN; CDR2 reads SYDVKM. The CDR3 reads CASSAPEPYEQYF. CDR3 coding DNA: TGTGCCAGCAGTGCACCAGAACCCTACGAGCAGTACTTC.

The chain has TRBV7-3 and TRBJ1-1, with D hard to call. Looked up from germline, CDR1 is SGHTA and CDR2 is FQGTGA. V was clipped by 3 bases and J by 8 bases, with 13 bases between them. The CDR3 loop spans 13 amino acids. CDR3 protein: CASSFRSGSEAFF. CDR3 DNA sequence: TGTGCCAGCAGCTTCCGGTCGGGGTCGGAAGCTTTCTTT.

The chain links TRBV28 to TRBJ2-3; tentative D call: TRBD2 (6 bases). This CDR3 has 13 residues. V was pared by 7 bases and J by 3 bases, with 11 bases between. The germline V gene has CDR1 MDHEN and CDR2 SYDVKM. CDR3 DNA: TGTGCCAGCAAAGGAGGGCCAACAGATACGCAGTATTTT. Its protein product is CASKGGPTDTQYF.

This clone was seen more than once but under ten times. The rearrangement joins TRBV29-1 to TRBJ1-3; D gene unclear. The V end lost 3 bases, the J end lost 2 bases, and 2 bases lay between the germline ends. The CDR3 has 11 amino acids. Per the germline V gene, CDR1 is SQVTM and CDR2 is ANQGSEA. As DNA, the CDR3 is TGCAGCGTTGACACTGGAAACACCATATATTTT. This sequence encodes CSVDTGNTIYF.

The V gene is TRBV19, the J gene TRBJ2-1, with 8 positions matching TRBD2. The CDR3 is 13 amino acids. Per germline, CDR1 LNHDA and CDR2 SQIVND (reference sequence). Trimming took 8 bases from V and 9 from J; bases not matched to a gene: 9. CDR3 residues: CASSERENCEQFF. CDR3 in DNA: TGTGCCAGTTCGGAGCGGGAGAATTGTGAGCAGTTCTTC.